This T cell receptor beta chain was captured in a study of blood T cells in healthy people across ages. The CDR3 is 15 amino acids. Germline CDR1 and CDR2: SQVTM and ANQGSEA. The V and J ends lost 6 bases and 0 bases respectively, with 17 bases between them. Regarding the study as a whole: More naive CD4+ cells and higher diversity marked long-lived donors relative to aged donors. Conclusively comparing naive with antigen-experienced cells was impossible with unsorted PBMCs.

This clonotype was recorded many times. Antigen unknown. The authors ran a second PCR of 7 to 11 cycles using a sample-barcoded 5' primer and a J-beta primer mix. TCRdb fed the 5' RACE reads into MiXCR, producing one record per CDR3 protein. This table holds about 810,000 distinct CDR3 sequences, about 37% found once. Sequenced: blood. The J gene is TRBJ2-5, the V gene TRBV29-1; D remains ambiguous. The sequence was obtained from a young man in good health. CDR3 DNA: TGCAGCGTCCATAACCGGCTGGCAGACCAAGAGACCCAGTACTTC. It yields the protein CSVHNRLADQETQYF.